This T cell receptor beta chain was documented in a study of blood T cell repertoires in COVID-19. The CDR3 is 16 residues long. CDR1 and CDR2 from the germline V gene are ENHRY and SYGVKD. Trimming pared 8 bases from V and 0 bases from J, leaving 16 bases between. Repertoires were generated with immunoSEQ multiplex PCR, while TCRdb's copy carries only in-frame clones and drops some. The sample records around 140,000 clones, more than 60% being singletons. Sequenced sample: peripheral blood. This clonotype was obtained from a woman in her sixties with acute or convalescent COVID-19. This rearrangement joins TRBV10-3 to TRBJ2-2, with D perhaps matching TRBD1 (7 bases). The CDR3 protein is CAIPGDSSPNTGELFF. The CDR3 bases are TGTGCCATCCCGGGGGACAGTAGTCCGAACACCGGGGAGCTGTTTTTT.